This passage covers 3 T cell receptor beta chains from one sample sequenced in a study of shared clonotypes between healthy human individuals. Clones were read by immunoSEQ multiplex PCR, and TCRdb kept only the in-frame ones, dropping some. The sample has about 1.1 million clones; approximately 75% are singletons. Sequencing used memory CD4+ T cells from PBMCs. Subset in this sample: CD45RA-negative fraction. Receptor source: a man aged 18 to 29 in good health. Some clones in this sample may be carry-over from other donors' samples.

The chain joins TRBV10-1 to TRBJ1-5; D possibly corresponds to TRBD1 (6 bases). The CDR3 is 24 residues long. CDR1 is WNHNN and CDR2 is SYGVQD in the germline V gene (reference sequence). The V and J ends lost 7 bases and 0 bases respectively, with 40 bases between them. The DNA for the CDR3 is TGCGCCAGCATCCTACTTAGACGGGACATCGTAATCTCCGCTTCTACCTATAGCAATCAGCCCCAGCATTTT. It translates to CASILLRRDIVISASTYSNQPQHF.

CDR3 in DNA: TGTGCCAGCAGCCGTACTAGCGGGGCCTTATACGAGCAGTACTTC. Amino acid sequence: CASSRTSGALYEQYF. The rearrangement links TRBV7-2 to TRBJ2-7; 10 bases map to TRBD2. The CDR3 spans 15 residues. Germline assignment: CDR1 SGHTA and CDR2 FQGNSA. Unmatched junction bases numbered 8, after V lost 5 bases and J lost 4 bases.

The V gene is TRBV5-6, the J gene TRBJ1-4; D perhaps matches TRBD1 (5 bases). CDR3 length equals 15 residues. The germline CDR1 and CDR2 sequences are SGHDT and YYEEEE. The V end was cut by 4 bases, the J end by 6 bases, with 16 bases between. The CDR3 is CASSASGGFYEKLFF. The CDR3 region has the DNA TGTGCCAGCAGCGCCAGTGGGGGATTTTATGAAAAACTGTTTTTT.